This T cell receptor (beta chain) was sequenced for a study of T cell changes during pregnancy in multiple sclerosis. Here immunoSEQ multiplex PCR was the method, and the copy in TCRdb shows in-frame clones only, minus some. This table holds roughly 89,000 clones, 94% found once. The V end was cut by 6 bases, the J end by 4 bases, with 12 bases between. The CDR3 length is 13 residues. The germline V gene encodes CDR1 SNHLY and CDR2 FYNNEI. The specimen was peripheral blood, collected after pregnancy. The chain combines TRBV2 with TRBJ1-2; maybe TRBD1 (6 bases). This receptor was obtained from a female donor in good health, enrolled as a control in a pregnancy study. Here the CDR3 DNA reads TGTGCCAGCAGCCCGGACAGATTCTATGGCTACACCTTC. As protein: CASSPDRFYGYTF.